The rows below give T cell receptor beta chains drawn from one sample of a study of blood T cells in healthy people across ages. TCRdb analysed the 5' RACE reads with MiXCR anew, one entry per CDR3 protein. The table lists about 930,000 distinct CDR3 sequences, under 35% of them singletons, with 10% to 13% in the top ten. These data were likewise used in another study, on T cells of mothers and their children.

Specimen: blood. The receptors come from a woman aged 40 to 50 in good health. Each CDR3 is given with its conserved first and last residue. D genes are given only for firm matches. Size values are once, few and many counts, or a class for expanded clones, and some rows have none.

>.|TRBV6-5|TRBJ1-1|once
TGTGCCAGCAGACGGACAAGTAACTCTGAAGCTTTCTTT
CASRRTSNSEAFF
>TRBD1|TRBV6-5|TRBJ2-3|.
TGTGCCAGCAGATATACAGGGGTGCTTCTGCGGACCACTCAAACAGATACGCAGTATTTT
CASRYTGVLLRTTQTDTQYF
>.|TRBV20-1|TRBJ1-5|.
TGCAGTGCTGCGGTTGTGGGGGGCCGAAGCAATCAGCCCCAGCATTTT
CSAAVVGGRSNQPQHF
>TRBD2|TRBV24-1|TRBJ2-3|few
TGTGCCACCAGTGGAGATAGCGGGGGTCCCACAGATACGCAGTATTTT
CATSGDSGGPTDTQYF
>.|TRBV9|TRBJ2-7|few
TGTGCCAGCAGCCCCCGTGGCCGGGGGGCTTACGAGCAGTACTTC
CASSPRGRGAYEQYF
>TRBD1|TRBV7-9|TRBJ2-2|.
TGTGCCAGCAGCTTACCGACAGGGACGATAAACACCGGGGAGCTGTTTTTT
CASSLPTGTINTGELFF
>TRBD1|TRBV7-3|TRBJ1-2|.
TGTGCCAGCAGCCCCCACGCACGGGGACAGGGGGAGGGCTACACCTTC
CASSPHARGQGEGYTF
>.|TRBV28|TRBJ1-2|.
TGTGCCAGCAGTTTAGGGGCCGACCTCTATGGCTACACCTTC
CASSLGADLYGYTF
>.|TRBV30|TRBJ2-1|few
TGTGCCTGGGGGCAGGGGAATGAGCAGTTCTTC
CAWGQGNEQFF
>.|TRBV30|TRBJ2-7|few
TGTGCCTGGAGTGTGGGGTTAGGGTCCAACGAGCAGTACTTC
CAWSVGLGSNEQYF
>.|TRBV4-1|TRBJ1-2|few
TGCGCCAGCAGCCACCTCTTATCGGGCAGGAGAGCTAACTATGGCTACACCTTC
CASSHLLSGRRANYGYTF
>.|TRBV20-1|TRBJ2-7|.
TGCAGTGCTAGAGCTCTGGGAGGCCAGGGGGCCTACGAGCAGTACTTC
CSARALGGQGAYEQYF
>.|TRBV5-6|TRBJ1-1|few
TGTGCCAGCAGCTTGTTGTGGGGGGGCACTGAAGCTTTCTTT
CASSLLWGGTEAFF
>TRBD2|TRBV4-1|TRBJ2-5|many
TGCGCCAGCAGCCAAATTAATCTAGCGGGGAGACAAGAGACCCAGTACTTC
CASSQINLAGRQETQYF
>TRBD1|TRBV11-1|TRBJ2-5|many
TGTGCCAGCAGCTACGACAGGGGGCTCCAAGAGACCCAGTACTTC
CASSYDRGLQETQYF
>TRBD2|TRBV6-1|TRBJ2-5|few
TGTGCCAGCAGTCTTCCCCGGACTAGCGGGGGAGTCCAAGAGACCCAGTACTTC
CASSLPRTSGGVQETQYF
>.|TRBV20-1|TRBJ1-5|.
TGCAGTGCTACTTCAGACTGGAATAGCAATCAGCCCCAGCATTTT
CSATSDWNSNQPQHF
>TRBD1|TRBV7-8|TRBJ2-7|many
TGTGCCAGCAGCTTAGCGTACAGGGGAAACGAGCAGTACTTC
CASSLAYRGNEQYF
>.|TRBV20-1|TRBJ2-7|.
TGCTCCCTCCTTCTAGGCACAACTTACGAGCAGTACTTC
CSLLLGTTYEQYF
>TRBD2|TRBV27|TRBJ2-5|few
TGTGCCAGCAGTTCCCCGGGACTAGCGGGGGCCTCCGGGGAGACCCAGTACTTC
CASSSPGLAGASGETQYF
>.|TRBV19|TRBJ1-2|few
TGTGCCAGTAGTACCCCCTGGGAATACTATGGCTGCACCTTC
CASSTPWEYYGCTF
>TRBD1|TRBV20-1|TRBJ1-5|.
TGCAGTGCTAGTCGACAGGGTCGCAATCAGCCCCAGCATTTT
CSASRQGRNQPQHF
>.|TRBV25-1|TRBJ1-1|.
TGTGCCAGCAGCCTCTACAGGGCAGCTTTCTTT
CASSLYRAAFF
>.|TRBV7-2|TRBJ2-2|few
TGTGCCAGCAGCTTAGCGGGAACTGGACTGAACACCGGGGAGCTGTTTTTT
CASSLAGTGLNTGELFF
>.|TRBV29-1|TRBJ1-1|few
TGCAGCGTTGATGTAGGAGGGCGAGCTGAAGCTTTCTTT
CSVDVGGRAEAFF
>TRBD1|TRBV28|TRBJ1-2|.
TGTGCCAGCAGTATGACAGGGGCCCCAAGTGGCTACACCTTC
CASSMTGAPSGYTF
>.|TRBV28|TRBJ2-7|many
TGTGCCTCCCGGGACTCCCGCTCCTACGAGCAGTACTTC
CASRDSRSYEQYF
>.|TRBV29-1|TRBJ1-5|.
TGCAGCGTTGATGCAGGCCTTAGCACAGATACGCAGCATTTT
CSVDAGLSTDTQHF
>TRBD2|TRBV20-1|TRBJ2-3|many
TGCAGTGCCCTTATGCCCGGGACTAGCAGGGTAGATACGCAGTATTTT
CSALMPGTSRVDTQYF
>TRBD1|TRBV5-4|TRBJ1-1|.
TGTGCCAGCAGCTTGGAACAGGGGATTAGTACTGAAGCTTTCTTT
CASSLEQGISTEAFF
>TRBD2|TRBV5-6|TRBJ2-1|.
TGTGCCAGCAGCTTGGATAGCGGGGCCGTCCCCAATGAGCAGTTCTTC
CASSLDSGAVPNEQFF